This TCR beta chain appears in the sequencing data of a study of shared clonotypes between healthy human individuals. Study-level points and caveats: The study found lower generation probabilities in non-shared clonotypes than in those shared by all four donors. Naive CD4 clonotypes were shared across several donors at roughly 5.5%.

In the case of this clone: Its specificity is not known.

Deep-level assay runs were performed. The authors loaded around 200 ng DNA, some 32,000 T cell genomes, into sorted-subset replicate PCRs. Sequencing was performed with immunoSEQ multiplex PCR; in TCRdb, only in-frame clones are kept and a portion is missing. The sample lists some 1,900,000 clones, about 95% seen once, with roughly 1% in the top ten. Naivety among CD8 cells was defined by CD45RO negativity and positive CCR7 selection, thereby excluding terminally differentiated effector memory CD45RA+ cells. Specimen: naive CD8+ T cells sorted from blood. This receptor was identified in a man between 18 and 35 years old in good health.

The DNA of the CDR3 is TGTGCCTGGAGTGTACCAATGGACAGTTATAATTCACCCCTCCACTTT. Its translation: CAWSVPMDSYNSPLHF. This chain connects TRBV30 to TRBJ1-6; the D gene is possibly TRBD1 (6 bases). Trimming cost V 0 bases and J 4 bases, with 13 bases left between them. Germline CDR1 is GTSNPN and CDR2 is SVGIG (reference sequence). The CDR3 extends over 16 amino acids.